This T cell receptor beta chain stems from a study of T cell changes during pregnancy in multiple sclerosis. Germline V CDR1 and CDR2: ENHRY, SYGVKD. This CDR3 region has 14 residues. The V gene lost 3 bases and the J gene lost 1 base, with 8 bases spanning the gap. Assay used: immunoSEQ multiplex PCR; TCRdb lists only in-frame clones, some missing. This table holds under 95,000 clones, approximately 92% found once. The chain uses TRBV10-3 and TRBJ2-3; perhaps TRBD2 as D (5 bases). This specimen consisted of peripheral blood, obtained in the second trimester of pregnancy. The sequence was collected from a female donor with multiple sclerosis, enrolled in a pregnancy study. The CDR3 loop is CAISENGGTDTQYF. Written as DNA, the CDR3 is TGTGCCATCAGTGAAAACGGGGGCACAGATACGCAGTATTTT.